The entry below gives a single TCR beta chain sequence along with its context. Its specificity is unknown. The CDR3 consists of 15 residues. CDR1 SGHKS and CDR2 YYEKEE come from the germline V gene (reference sequence). V lost 2 bases to trimming and J lost 1 base; unmatched junction nucleotides: 6. This record comes from a study of brain T cells in children with intractable seizures. The table came from immunoSEQ multiplex PCR; TCRdb's copy has only in-frame clones and leaves some out. This sample has approximately 110,000 clones, with 94% found just once. Study results and limitations: Viral specificity was inferred only from CDR3 similarity; HCMV serostatus was unknown. Pre- and post-surgery blood differed in depth, so pre-surgery absences may be undersampling.

Surgery cases with the highest brain T cell transcript signatures were chosen for sequencing. Pre-surgery treatment included at least one anti-epileptic drug. The clonotype comes from a boy younger than two with hemimegalencephaly and intractable seizures. The V call is TRBV5-5, the J call TRBJ2-7, with 7 bases matching TRBD2. The sequencing here drew on peripheral blood, taken at surgery. CDR3 sequence: CASSFFAAGSYEQYF. The CDR3 DNA sequence: TGTGCCAGCAGCTTTTTTGCAGCGGGATCCTACGAGCAGTACTTC.